This T cell receptor (beta chain) comes out of a study of T cell repertoires in cytomegalovirus infection. Study results and caveats: Of the TCR beta families, the public ones yielded a cumulative frequency that identified carriers of CMV plus the relevant HLA. Within the response measured ex vivo, HLA-C-restricted CMV-specific TCR beta clonotypes were dominant.

In TCRdb, the reads were re-called with MiXCR into one record per CDR3 protein. Found here are around 310,000 distinct CDR3 sequences, 29% of them singletons; the top ten hold around 19%. About this clonotype itself: As yet, its antigen is unknown.

The germline V gene encodes CDR1 MGHDK and CDR2 SYGVNS. The J segment lost 7 bases and the V segment lost 0 bases, leaving 5 bases of the junction unmatched. This CDR3 has 16 amino acids. The starting material was cultured PBMCs, obtained from culture after CMV antigen stimulation. The TCR originated in a human donor in good health (CMV status not recorded). Some clones in this sample may be carry-over from other donors' samples. This chain connects TRBV25-1 to TRBJ2-1; 11 bases align to TRBD1. The DNA for the CDR3 is TGTGCCAGCAGTGAATATGGACAGGGGGCGAGGAATGAGCAGTTCTTC. Amino acid sequence: CASSEYGQGARNEQFF.